Listed below are T cell receptor beta chains from one sample, sequenced in a study of T cells in Graves' hyperthyroidism and ophthalmopathy. TCRdb called the multiplex PCR reads again in MiXCR, with one record for every CDR3 protein. The table records hundreds of thousands of distinct CDR3 sequences, 14% of them present only once. The sample comprised blood. All receptors come from a woman in her late teens or twenties with Graves' hyperthyroidism. Both conserved end residues are part of each CDR3. The order of the fields is clone size, J gene, V gene, D gene, CDR3 DNA, CDR3 protein. The D gene is left open where the match is weak. Only some rows state a clone size, as once, few, many or a class for expanded clones.

>many|TRBJ2-3|TRBV5-1|TRBD2
TGCGCCAGCAGCTTGCTCCCTAGCGGGGCCGACACAGATACGCAGTATTTT
CASSLLPSGADTDTQYF
>few|TRBJ1-1|TRBV7-3|TRBD1
TGTGCCAGCAGCGCACTCCCACAGGGGGACAACACTGAAGCTTTCTTT
CASSALPQGDNTEAFF
>many|TRBJ2-3|TRBV30|-
TGTGCCTGGAGTTTGACGGCCAACACAGATACGCAGTATTTT
CAWSLTANTDTQYF
>many|TRBJ2-5|TRBV7-2|-
TGTGCCAGCAGCTTAGGTTTAGGGGGACCTCAAGAGACCCAGTACTTC
CASSLGLGGPQETQYF
>many|TRBJ1-1|TRBV7-9|-
TGTGCCAGCAGCTTTCAAGCGAACACTGAAGCTTTCTTT
CASSFQANTEAFF
>-|TRBJ2-2|TRBV2|TRBD2
TGTGCCAGCGAAATCGGACTAGCGGAAAACACCGGGGAGCTGTTTTTT
CASEIGLAENTGELFF
>-|TRBJ2-7|TRBV6-5|TRBD2
TGTGCCAGCAGTTACTCGGTTAGCGGGTACGAGCAGTACTTC
CASSYSVSGYEQYF
>few|TRBJ2-2|TRBV4-1|-
TGCGCCAGCAAAGCAGGTACCACCGGGGAGCTGTTTTTT
CASKAGTTGELFF
>few|TRBJ2-1|TRBV18|TRBD2
TGTGCCAGCAGCCCCACCGGGAGGGCCAGCTATGAGCAGTTCTTC
CASSPTGRASYEQFF
>-|TRBJ2-5|TRBV2|-
TGTGCCAGCAGTGTCGACTGGGTCCAAGAGACCCAGTACTTC
CASSVDWVQETQYF
>few|TRBJ2-2|TRBV6-1|-
TGTGCCAGCACCCGGGCGTGGGCCGGGGAGCTGTTTTTT
CASTRAWAGELFF
>many|TRBJ2-3|TRBV20-1|TRBD1
TGCAGTGCTAGACATCTCAGGGGGTCTGCAGCAGATACGCAGTATTTT
CSARHLRGSAADTQYF
>many|TRBJ2-1|TRBV20-1|TRBD2
TGCAGTGCGATTACCGCGACCCGTAGCGGGAGTTACAATGAGCAGTTCTTC
CSAITATRSGSYNEQFF
>few|TRBJ2-6|TRBV6-2/TRBV6-3|-
TGTGCCAGCTCCCAACCTGGGGCCAACGTCCTGACTTTC
CASSQPGANVLTF
>few|TRBJ1-4|TRBV30|-
TGTGCCTGGAGTGTACTTAGCGAAAAACTGTTTTTT
CAWSVLSEKLFF
>few|TRBJ2-1|TRBV18|TRBD2
TGTGCCAGCTCACCACGTGCCGGGACTAGCAGGGGCAATGAGCAGTTCTTC
CASSPRAGTSRGNEQFF
>-|TRBJ2-1|TRBV27|-
TGTGCCAGCAGTTCGCGATTTCGATTGGACTACGGCGGTGAGCAGTTCTTC
CASSSRFRLDYGGEQFF
>-|TRBJ1-1|TRBV29-1|-
TGCAGCGTTGAGTCGAACACTGAAGCTTTCTTT
CSVESNTEAFF
>few|TRBJ2-7|TRBV28|TRBD1
TGTGCCAGCACAGGGGGCGATCCCCCTAGGGAGCAGTACTTC
CASTGGDPPREQYF
>many|TRBJ2-3|TRBV7-3|-
TGTGCCAGCAGCCCCCTGGGTAGCGAAACAGATACGCAGTATTTT
CASSPLGSETDTQYF
>many|TRBJ1-1|TRBV28|TRBD1
TGTGCCAGTGGACAGGGGACCACTGAAGCTTTCTTT
CASGQGTTEAFF
>-|TRBJ2-3|TRBV20-1|TRBD1
TGCAGTGCATCTCGACAGGGGGCTTCAGATACGCAGTATTTT
CSASRQGASDTQYF
>few|TRBJ2-2|TRBV20-1|-
TGCAGTGCCCCTCGCTCAGGCAGAAACACCGGGGAGCTGTTTTTT
CSAPRSGRNTGELFF